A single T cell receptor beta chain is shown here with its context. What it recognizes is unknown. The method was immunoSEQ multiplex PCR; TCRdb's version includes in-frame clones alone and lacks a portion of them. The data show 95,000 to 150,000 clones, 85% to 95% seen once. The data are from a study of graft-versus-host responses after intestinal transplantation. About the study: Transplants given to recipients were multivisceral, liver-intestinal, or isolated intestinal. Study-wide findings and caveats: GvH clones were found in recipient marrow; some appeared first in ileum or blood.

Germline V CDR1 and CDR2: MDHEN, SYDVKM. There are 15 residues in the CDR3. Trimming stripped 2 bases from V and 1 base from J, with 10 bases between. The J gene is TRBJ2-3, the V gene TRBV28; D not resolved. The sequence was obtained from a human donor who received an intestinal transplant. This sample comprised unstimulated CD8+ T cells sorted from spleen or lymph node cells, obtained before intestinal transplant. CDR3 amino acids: CASSLVNPRTDTQYF. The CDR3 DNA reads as TGTGCCAGCAGTTTAGTGAACCCTCGCACAGATACGCAGTATTTT.